The rows below give T cell receptor beta chains drawn from one sample of a study of blood T cell repertoires in COVID-19. Produced via immunoSEQ multiplex PCR; TCRdb's table is partial and in-frame only. The table includes around 130,000 clones, 75% to 90% detected once. Sequenced: peripheral blood. These receptors all come from a man between 65 and 85 years old with active or convalescent COVID-19. CDR3s include the opening cysteine and the closing phenylalanine or tryptophan. The order of the fields is V gene, clone size, D gene, J gene, CDR3 protein, CDR3 DNA. A D gene is named only where the DNA matches it firmly. A row's size may be missing; if present it is once, few, many or a size class.

V gene: TRBV4-1; clone size: -; D gene: TRBD1; J gene: TRBJ1-1; CDR3 protein: CASSQDQGGFVTEAFF; CDR3 DNA: TGCGCCAGCAGCCAAGATCAGGGGGGTTTTGTCACTGAAGCTTTCTTT
V gene: TRBV5-1; clone size: -; D gene: TRBD1; J gene: TRBJ2-1; CDR3 protein: CASSGDRTYEQFF; CDR3 DNA: TGCGCCAGCAGCGGGGACAGAACTTATGAGCAGTTCTTC
V gene: TRBV12-5; clone size: -; D gene: -; J gene: TRBJ2-3; CDR3 protein: CASGRGGVGNTDTQYF; CDR3 DNA: TGTGCTAGTGGGAGGGGGGGAGTAGGTAACACAGATACGCAGTATTTT
V gene: TRBV6-6; clone size: -; D gene: TRBD2; J gene: TRBJ2-7; CDR3 protein: CASSRRSKGEGSYEQYF; CDR3 DNA: TGTGCCAGCAGTCGACGTAGCAAAGGGGAGGGGAGCTACGAGCAGTACTTC
V gene: TRBV2; clone size: -; D gene: TRBD2; J gene: TRBJ2-5; CDR3 protein: CASGGTSGTQETQYF; CDR3 DNA: TGTGCCAGCGGGGGGACTAGCGGGACCCAAGAGACCCAGTACTTC
V gene: TRBV7-9; clone size: -; D gene: TRBD1; J gene: TRBJ2-5; CDR3 protein: CASSSTPTGGETQYF; CDR3 DNA: TGTGCCAGCAGCTCTACCCCGACAGGGGGAGAGACCCAGTACTTC
V gene: TRBV7-2; clone size: -; D gene: -; J gene: TRBJ2-7; CDR3 protein: CASSLTSASDYEQYF; CDR3 DNA: TGTGCCAGCAGCTTAACTTCGGCTAGCGACTACGAGCAGTACTTC
V gene: TRBV15; clone size: -; D gene: TRBD1; J gene: TRBJ1-5; CDR3 protein: CATSREGDRNQPQHF; CDR3 DNA: TGTGCCACCAGCAGAGAGGGGGACAGAAATCAGCCCCAGCATTTT
V gene: TRBV9; clone size: -; D gene: TRBD1; J gene: TRBJ1-5; CDR3 protein: CASLPGGRGSNQPQHF; CDR3 DNA: TGTGCCAGCCTCCCAGGGGGCCGGGGTAGCAATCAGCCCCAGCATTTT
V gene: TRBV2; clone size: once; D gene: -; J gene: TRBJ2-7; CDR3 protein: CASNGVEGSYEQYF; CDR3 DNA: TGTGCCAGCAATGGGGTGGAGGGCTCCTACGAGCAGTACTTC
V gene: TRBV19; clone size: few; D gene: -; J gene: TRBJ1-1; CDR3 protein: CASTFEPSSAEAFF; CDR3 DNA: TGTGCCAGTACCTTCGAACCCTCCAGCGCTGAAGCTTTCTTT
V gene: TRBV7-4; clone size: -; D gene: -; J gene: TRBJ2-7; CDR3 protein: CASSLVAVPYEQYF; CDR3 DNA: TGTGCCAGCAGCTTAGTGGCAGTGCCCTACGAGCAGTACTTC
V gene: TRBV6-4; clone size: -; D gene: -; J gene: TRBJ1-6; CDR3 protein: CASSERGLNSPLHF; CDR3 DNA: TGTGCCAGCAGTGAACGGGGGTTGAATTCACCCCTCCACTTT
V gene: TRBV30; clone size: once; D gene: TRBD2; J gene: TRBJ2-1; CDR3 protein: CAWRLAGGNNEQFF; CDR3 DNA: TGTGCCTGGAGATTAGCGGGAGGTAACAATGAGCAGTTCTTC
V gene: TRBV5-1; clone size: -; D gene: TRBD1; J gene: TRBJ2-7; CDR3 protein: CASSLETGGDEQYF; CDR3 DNA: TGCGCCAGCAGCTTGGAGACAGGGGGAGACGAGCAGTACTTC
V gene: TRBV2; clone size: -; D gene: TRBD2; J gene: TRBJ2-3; CDR3 protein: CASSDLLAGGPLYTQYF; CDR3 DNA: TGTGCCAGCAGTGATTTACTAGCGGGAGGACCCCTCTATACGCAGTATTTT
V gene: TRBV28; clone size: -; D gene: -; J gene: TRBJ1-2; CDR3 protein: CASSPWGGGDYGYTF; CDR3 DNA: TGTGCCAGCAGTCCCTGGGGCGGTGGAGACTATGGCTACACCTTC
V gene: TRBV14; clone size: -; D gene: -; J gene: TRBJ2-1; CDR3 protein: CASSQDQLRYEQFF; CDR3 DNA: TGTGCCAGCAGCCAAGATCAGCTCAGGTACGAGCAGTTCTTC
V gene: TRBV5-1; clone size: -; D gene: -; J gene: TRBJ2-1; CDR3 protein: CASSLGGVSAHEQFF; CDR3 DNA: TGCGCCAGCAGCCTCGGTGGAGTTAGCGCCCATGAGCAGTTCTTC
V gene: TRBV21-1; clone size: -; D gene: -; J gene: TRBJ1-1; CDR3 protein: CASSLGQGSAFF; CDR3 DNA: TGTGCCAGCAGCCTAGGACAGGGGTCGGCTTTCTTT
V gene: TRBV21-1; clone size: once; D gene: -; J gene: TRBJ1-1; CDR3 protein: CASSSRDRALDPEAFF; CDR3 DNA: TGTGCCAGCAGCAGCCGGGACAGGGCGCTCGACCCTGAAGCTTTCTTT
V gene: TRBV5-6; clone size: -; D gene: TRBD2; J gene: TRBJ2-3; CDR3 protein: CASSLRLSGRSDTQYF; CDR3 DNA: TGTGCCAGCAGCTTGCGTCTTAGCGGGAGGTCAGATACGCAGTATTTT
V gene: TRBV5-6; clone size: -; D gene: -; J gene: TRBJ2-4; CDR3 protein: CASSLVEFGKNIQYF; CDR3 DNA: TGTGCCAGCAGCTTGGTGGAGTTTGGCAAAAACATTCAGTACTTC
V gene: TRBV7-9; clone size: -; D gene: -; J gene: TRBJ1-2; CDR3 protein: CASSPAGLQGYTF; CDR3 DNA: TGTGCCAGCAGCCCAGCAGGGTTGCAGGGCTACACCTTC
V gene: TRBV28; clone size: once; D gene: TRBD1; J gene: TRBJ1-5; CDR3 protein: CASSSYRQGNQPQHF; CDR3 DNA: TGTGCCAGCAGCTCATACAGACAGGGAAATCAGCCCCAGCATTTT
V gene: TRBV28; clone size: -; D gene: TRBD1; J gene: TRBJ1-3; CDR3 protein: CASKDQGVGGNTIYF; CDR3 DNA: TGTGCCAGCAAGGATCAGGGGGTTGGTGGAAACACCATATATTTT
V gene: TRBV28; clone size: once; D gene: -; J gene: TRBJ1-1; CDR3 protein: CASSFGGSDTEAFF; CDR3 DNA: TGTGCCAGCAGTTTTGGGGGGTCTGACACTGAAGCTTTCTTT
V gene: TRBV12-2; clone size: -; D gene: -; J gene: TRBJ2-7; CDR3 protein: CASRLRTSGRAMRTEQYF; CDR3 DNA: TGTGCAAGTCGCCTCCGGACTAGCGGGAGGGCCATGAGGACCGAGCAGTACTTC
V gene: TRBV3-1/TRBV3-2; clone size: -; D gene: TRBD1; J gene: TRBJ1-2; CDR3 protein: CASSPRDRGLAGYTF; CDR3 DNA: TGTGCCAGCAGCCCCCGGGACAGGGGGCTCGCTGGCTACACCTTC
V gene: TRBV19; clone size: -; D gene: TRBD2; J gene: TRBJ2-7; CDR3 protein: CASMGTSGIHEQYF; CDR3 DNA: TGTGCCAGTATGGGGACTAGCGGGATCCACGAGCAGTACTTC
V gene: TRBV24-1; clone size: -; D gene: -; J gene: TRBJ2-1; CDR3 protein: CATRGSGNNEQFF; CDR3 DNA: TGTGCCACCCGTGGGTCAGGGAACAATGAGCAGTTCTTC
V gene: TRBV10-3; clone size: -; D gene: TRBD2; J gene: TRBJ2-7; CDR3 protein: CAISESPGLAGYEQYF; CDR3 DNA: TGTGCCATCAGTGAGTCGCCAGGACTAGCAGGCTACGAGCAGTACTTC
V gene: TRBV5-1; clone size: many; D gene: TRBD2; J gene: TRBJ2-3; CDR3 protein: CASSPGSGRGTDTQYF; CDR3 DNA: TGCGCCAGCAGCCCCGGTAGCGGGAGGGGCACAGATACGCAGTATTTT
V gene: TRBV7-8; clone size: -; D gene: TRBD2; J gene: TRBJ2-7; CDR3 protein: CASSLGRGSGAYEQYF; CDR3 DNA: TGTGCCAGCAGCTTAGGGAGAGGAAGCGGGGCCTACGAGCAGTACTTC
V gene: TRBV28; clone size: -; D gene: TRBD2; J gene: TRBJ2-1; CDR3 protein: CASKRGRALNNEQFF; CDR3 DNA: TGTGCCAGCAAGCGCGGGAGGGCCTTGAACAATGAGCAGTTCTTC
V gene: TRBV7-2; clone size: once; D gene: -; J gene: TRBJ2-1; CDR3 protein: CASRAGTPIGEQFF; CDR3 DNA: TGTGCCAGCAGAGCCGGGACTCCTATAGGGGAGCAGTTCTTC
V gene: TRBV3-1/TRBV3-2; clone size: -; D gene: -; J gene: TRBJ2-7; CDR3 protein: CASSQEVLELSYEQYF; CDR3 DNA: TGTGCCAGCAGCCAAGAAGTACTAGAGCTCTCCTACGAGCAGTACTTC
V gene: TRBV30; clone size: -; D gene: -; J gene: TRBJ2-3; CDR3 protein: CAWSVGPGRENTQYF; CDR3 DNA: TGTGCCTGGAGTGTTGGACCCGGACGGGAAAATACGCAGTATTTT
V gene: TRBV7-3; clone size: -; D gene: -; J gene: TRBJ1-1; CDR3 protein: CASSLGPTFTEAFF; CDR3 DNA: TGTGCCAGCAGCTTAGGGCCCACATTTACTGAAGCTTTCTTT
V gene: TRBV20-1; clone size: once; D gene: TRBD2; J gene: TRBJ2-2; CDR3 protein: CSASSSGNIGGELFF; CDR3 DNA: TGCAGTGCTAGTTCTAGCGGGAATATTGGCGGGGAGCTGTTTTTT
V gene: TRBV28; clone size: -; D gene: TRBD1; J gene: TRBJ1-4; CDR3 protein: CASISSTGSGEKLFF; CDR3 DNA: TGTGCCAGCATTTCTTCGACAGGGTCGGGAGAAAAACTGTTTTTT
V gene: TRBV6-5; clone size: once; D gene: TRBD1; J gene: TRBJ1-6; CDR3 protein: CASREGQGGSPLHF; CDR3 DNA: TGTGCCAGCAGGGAGGGACAGGGAGGTTCACCCCTCCACTTT
V gene: TRBV28; clone size: -; D gene: TRBD2; J gene: TRBJ2-3; CDR3 protein: CASSLAGGVNTQYF; CDR3 DNA: TGTGCCAGCAGTTTGGCGGGAGGTGTAAATACGCAGTATTTT
V gene: TRBV18; clone size: -; D gene: -; J gene: TRBJ2-7; CDR3 protein: CASSPVGTPYEQYF; CDR3 DNA: TGTGCCAGCTCACCCGTAGGGACTCCCTACGAGCAGTACTTC
V gene: TRBV27; clone size: -; D gene: TRBD2; J gene: TRBJ2-5; CDR3 protein: CASSLLSSGREETQYF; CDR3 DNA: TGTGCCAGCAGTTTATTGTCTAGCGGGAGGGAAGAGACCCAGTACTTC
V gene: TRBV19; clone size: -; D gene: TRBD2; J gene: TRBJ2-2; CDR3 protein: CASSIIRRTGTSGSRRTGELFF; CDR3 DNA: TGTGCCAGTAGTATAATCAGGAGAACAGGGACTAGCGGGAGTCGAAGAACCGGGGAGCTGTTTTTT
V gene: TRBV5-1; clone size: -; D gene: TRBD2; J gene: TRBJ2-2; CDR3 protein: CASSYLAGGKDGELFF; CDR3 DNA: TGCGCCAGCAGCTATCTAGCGGGAGGGAAGGACGGGGAGCTGTTTTTT
V gene: TRBV6-4; clone size: -; D gene: -; J gene: TRBJ1-1; CDR3 protein: CASSRQLNTEAFF; CDR3 DNA: TGTGCCAGCAGTAGACAGTTGAACACTGAAGCTTTCTTT
V gene: TRBV7-2; clone size: -; D gene: TRBD2; J gene: TRBJ2-1; CDR3 protein: CASSLAGGSNNEQFF; CDR3 DNA: TGTGCCAGCAGCTTAGCGGGGGGGAGTAACAATGAGCAGTTCTTC
V gene: TRBV28; clone size: -; D gene: TRBD1; J gene: TRBJ2-1; CDR3 protein: CASSSPGQAYNEQFF; CDR3 DNA: TGTGCCAGCAGTTCGCCGGGACAGGCCTACAATGAGCAGTTCTTC
V gene: TRBV28; clone size: -; D gene: TRBD2; J gene: TRBJ2-7; CDR3 protein: CASSLASGTYEQYF; CDR3 DNA: TGTGCCAGCAGTTTGGCTAGCGGGACCTACGAGCAGTACTTC
V gene: TRBV2; clone size: -; D gene: -; J gene: TRBJ2-2; CDR3 protein: CASFPRTGELFF; CDR3 DNA: TGTGCCAGCTTTCCCAGGACCGGGGAGCTGTTTTTT